This is a list of T cell receptor beta chains from one sample in a study of blood T cell repertoires in COVID-19. Profiled with immunoSEQ multiplex PCR; TCRdb holds only in-frame clones, not every one. This table holds about 150,000 clones, roughly nine tenths found once. Sequencing used peripheral blood. The origin of the receptors is a human donor in a cohort sampled during active COVID-19. Each CDR3 is given with its conserved first and last residue. The order of the fields is D gene, clone size, J gene, V gene, CDR3 protein, CDR3 DNA. The D gene is left open where the match is weak. Rows may omit the clone size; those that give it use once, few, many or a size class.

d_call: TRBD2; clone_size: NA; j_call: TRBJ2-5; v_call: TRBV11-3; cdr3_aa: CASSQSAGLAAETQYF; cdr3_nt: TGTGCCAGCAGCCAATCGGCGGGACTAGCAGCAGAGACCCAGTACTTC
d_call: TRBD1; clone_size: NA; j_call: TRBJ1-5; v_call: TRBV28; cdr3_aa: CASRSQGQSQPQHF; cdr3_nt: TGTGCCAGCAGGTCACAGGGGCAAAGCCAGCCCCAGCATTTT
d_call: TRBD1; clone_size: NA; j_call: TRBJ2-1; v_call: TRBV2; cdr3_aa: CASSAGGTGEQFF; cdr3_nt: TGTGCCAGCAGCGCCGGCGGGACAGGGGAGCAGTTCTTC
d_call: NA; clone_size: NA; j_call: TRBJ2-7; v_call: TRBV7-9; cdr3_aa: CASSSDRPRYEQYF; cdr3_nt: TGTGCCAGCAGTTCCGACAGGCCGCGCTACGAGCAGTACTTC
d_call: NA; clone_size: NA; j_call: TRBJ2-6; v_call: TRBV5-4; cdr3_aa: CASSLGPWAGPSSGANVLTF; cdr3_nt: TGTGCCAGCAGCTTGGGGCCGTGGGCGGGACCTTCCTCTGGGGCCAACGTCCTGACTTTC
d_call: NA; clone_size: NA; j_call: TRBJ2-2; v_call: TRBV7-2; cdr3_aa: CASSLRVQAGELFF; cdr3_nt: TGTGCCAGCAGCTTAAGGGTACAGGCCGGGGAGCTGTTTTTT
d_call: TRBD2; clone_size: once; j_call: TRBJ2-1; v_call: TRBV28; cdr3_aa: CASNLRGGQNNEQFF; cdr3_nt: TGTGCCAGCAATCTTCGGGGGGGACAAAACAATGAGCAGTTCTTC
d_call: TRBD1; clone_size: once; j_call: TRBJ2-3; v_call: TRBV7-3; cdr3_aa: CASSPAGGATDTQYF; cdr3_nt: TGTGCCAGCAGCCCAGCAGGGGGCGCGACAGATACGCAGTATTTT
d_call: TRBD1; clone_size: few; j_call: TRBJ1-6; v_call: TRBV27; cdr3_aa: CASRGTGLGGNSPLHF; cdr3_nt: TGTGCCAGCAGGGGGACAGGGCTGGGAGGTAATTCACCCCTCCACTTT
d_call: NA; clone_size: NA; j_call: TRBJ2-7; v_call: TRBV6-5; cdr3_aa: CASSYSARGEQYF; cdr3_nt: TGTGCCAGCAGTTACTCGGCTAGAGGCGAGCAGTACTTC
d_call: TRBD1; clone_size: few; j_call: TRBJ2-2; v_call: TRBV29-1; cdr3_aa: CSAEVGQGSGELFF; cdr3_nt: TGCAGCGCCGAGGTGGGACAGGGCTCCGGGGAGCTGTTTTTT
d_call: TRBD1; clone_size: once; j_call: TRBJ1-1; v_call: TRBV28; cdr3_aa: CASKLQGTEAFF; cdr3_nt: TGTGCCAGCAAATTACAGGGGACTGAAGCTTTCTTT
d_call: NA; clone_size: once; j_call: TRBJ1-3; v_call: TRBV15; cdr3_aa: CAGTLSGNTIYF; cdr3_nt: TGTGCCGGGACACTCTCTGGAAACACCATATATTTT
d_call: TRBD2; clone_size: NA; j_call: TRBJ2-7; v_call: TRBV5-6; cdr3_aa: CASSLWGTSNYEQYF; cdr3_nt: TGTGCCAGCAGCTTGTGGGGGACTAGCAACTACGAGCAGTACTTC
d_call: TRBD1; clone_size: once; j_call: TRBJ2-7; v_call: TRBV3-1/TRBV3-2; cdr3_aa: CASSAGTGTYEQYF; cdr3_nt: TGTGCCAGCAGCGCCGGGACAGGGACCTACGAGCAGTACTTC
d_call: NA; clone_size: NA; j_call: TRBJ1-1; v_call: TRBV5-6; cdr3_aa: CASSLGWVGSTEAFF; cdr3_nt: TGTGCCAGCAGCTTGGGTTGGGTTGGGAGCACTGAAGCTTTCTTT
d_call: NA; clone_size: few; j_call: TRBJ1-5; v_call: TRBV6-6; cdr3_aa: CASNQGRGSQPQHF; cdr3_nt: TGTGCCAGCAATCAGGGTAGGGGCTCTCAGCCCCAGCATTTT
d_call: TRBD1; clone_size: NA; j_call: TRBJ1-2; v_call: TRBV7-9; cdr3_aa: CASSGDSDYGYTF; cdr3_nt: TGTGCCAGCAGCGGGGACAGCGACTATGGCTACACCTTC
d_call: NA; clone_size: once; j_call: TRBJ1-6; v_call: TRBV9; cdr3_aa: CASSVAQANSPLHF; cdr3_nt: TGTGCCAGCAGCGTAGCCCAGGCCAATTCACCCCTCCACTTT
d_call: TRBD1; clone_size: NA; j_call: TRBJ1-1; v_call: TRBV5-1; cdr3_aa: CVSSNRDRGTSAEAFF; cdr3_nt: TGCGTCAGCAGCAACCGGGACAGGGGGACCAGCGCTGAAGCTTTCTTT